This is a list of T cell receptor beta chains from one sample in a study of cytomegalovirus exposure and HLA in healthy donors. Here immunoSEQ multiplex PCR was the method, and the copy in TCRdb shows in-frame clones only, minus some. The sample table sets out tens of thousands of clones. Sequences were obtained from PBMCs. Receptors originate from a young man in good health and CMV-seropositive. The CDR3 runs from the conserved cysteine through the conserved F or W.

CDR3: CASMLTAVRPQHF
V: TRBV28
J: TRBJ1-5

CDR3: CAWSTTGGGETQYF
V: TRBV30
J: TRBJ2-5

CDR3: CASSLEGTSGGYTGELFF
V: TRBV11-3
J: TRBJ2-2

CDR3: CASSWDRVGYEQYF
V: TRBV7-2
J: TRBJ2-7

CDR3: CASSPNGILYGYTF
V: TRBV27
J: TRBJ1-2

CDR3: CASGWWTGMNNEQFF
V: TRBV27
J: TRBJ2-1

CDR3: CASSYRGASYEQYF
V: TRBV6-5
J: TRBJ2-7

CDR3: CASLPASGSSYEQYF
V: TRBV6-1
J: TRBJ2-7

CDR3: CASRGHGGTEAFF
V: TRBV28
J: TRBJ1-1

CDR3: CASRRQPYTEAFF
V: TRBV19
J: TRBJ1-1

CDR3: CASSVGGGDPHGYTF
V: TRBV9
J: TRBJ1-2

CDR3: CASSYRSSGGYEQYF
V: TRBV5-5
J: TRBJ2-7

CDR3: CASSTNRVVYNEQFF
V: TRBV7-9
J: TRBJ2-1

CDR3: CASSLDRGPGNTIYF
V: TRBV5-4
J: TRBJ1-3

CDR3: CASTPQGSSYEQYF
V: TRBV5-1
J: TRBJ2-7

CDR3: CASSARSGRQDNEQFF
V: TRBV9
J: TRBJ2-1

CDR3: CASSLDRAGNTIYF
V: TRBV13
J: TRBJ1-3

CDR3: CASSTGQETYEQYF
V: TRBV11-1
J: NA

CDR3: CASSPPRGETQYF
V: TRBV7-9
J: TRBJ2-5

CDR3: CAIREQGDNSPLHF
V: TRBV10-3
J: TRBJ1-6

CDR3: CASSVGTSGTYEQYF
V: TRBV9
J: NA

CDR3: CARSWGTGGRAGDTQYF
V: TRBV7-5
J: TRBJ2-3

CDR3: CASSLGGLTYEQYF
V: TRBV7-9
J: TRBJ2-7

CDR3: CASSELSFSSYNEQFF
V: TRBV6-1
J: TRBJ2-1

CDR3: CASSLSGETQYF
V: TRBV5-5
J: TRBJ2-5

CDR3: CASRLAGGPYEQYF
V: TRBV19
J: TRBJ2-7

CDR3: CASSLGDRSSDEAFF
V: TRBV11-3
J: TRBJ1-1

CDR3: CSVTSTGVTYNEQFF
V: TRBV29-1
J: TRBJ2-1

CDR3: CASSGTSGDIQYF
V: TRBV9
J: TRBJ2-4

CDR3: CAWSAGQGTSEAFF
V: TRBV30
J: TRBJ1-1

CDR3: CASSSQGGGQPQHF
V: TRBV27
J: TRBJ1-5

CDR3: CAISESDTYTEAFF
V: TRBV10-3
J: TRBJ1-1

CDR3: CASSSIGNSGQPQHF
V: TRBV18
J: TRBJ1-5

CDR3: CASSGRTGTSGRKQETQYF
V: TRBV28
J: TRBJ2-5

CDR3: CASSSQGGSTEAFF
V: TRBV19
J: TRBJ1-1

CDR3: CASKSGSSGNTIYF
V: TRBV19
J: TRBJ1-3

CDR3: CASSRGLAIYNEQFF
V: TRBV6-5
J: TRBJ2-1

CDR3: CASSGAPPGQNEKLFF
V: TRBV10-1
J: TRBJ1-4

CDR3: CASSRRQLTDTQYF
V: TRBV7-9
J: TRBJ2-3

CDR3: CAISESAGYEQYF
V: TRBV10-3
J: TRBJ2-7

CDR3: CASSLARGEVDYGYTF
V: TRBV7-9
J: TRBJ1-2

CDR3: CAWSVQGETQYF
V: TRBV30
J: TRBJ2-5

CDR3: CASRSQGDYGYTF
V: TRBV5-1
J: TRBJ1-2

CDR3: CASSKGGQGTNTEAFF
V: TRBV21-1
J: TRBJ1-1

CDR3: CASQPWGGSYEQYF
V: TRBV7-9
J: TRBJ2-7

CDR3: CASSSQGNTEAFF
V: TRBV7-3
J: TRBJ1-1

CDR3: CASSGSSGPSYNEQFF
V: TRBV10-1
J: TRBJ2-1

CDR3: CAWRAGLNTEAFF
V: TRBV30
J: TRBJ1-1

CDR3: CASSANTHRGDINEQFF
V: TRBV9
J: TRBJ2-1

CDR3: CASSGSSDTQYF
V: TRBV19
J: TRBJ2-3

CDR3: CASSLASGGQWNYGYTF
V: TRBV5-6
J: TRBJ1-2

CDR3: CSVEDPERDGYTF
V: TRBV29-1
J: TRBJ1-2

CDR3: CASSLIQGRNTEAFF
V: TRBV5-1
J: TRBJ1-1

CDR3: CASSDSDRGGANVLTF
V: TRBV25-1
J: TRBJ2-6

CDR3: CASSPSGGRPPDFF
V: TRBV7-9
J: TRBJ1-1

CDR3: CASSSRGTLSEAFF
V: TRBV13
J: TRBJ1-1

CDR3: CAIRVTSGAGVEQFF
V: TRBV10-3
J: TRBJ2-1